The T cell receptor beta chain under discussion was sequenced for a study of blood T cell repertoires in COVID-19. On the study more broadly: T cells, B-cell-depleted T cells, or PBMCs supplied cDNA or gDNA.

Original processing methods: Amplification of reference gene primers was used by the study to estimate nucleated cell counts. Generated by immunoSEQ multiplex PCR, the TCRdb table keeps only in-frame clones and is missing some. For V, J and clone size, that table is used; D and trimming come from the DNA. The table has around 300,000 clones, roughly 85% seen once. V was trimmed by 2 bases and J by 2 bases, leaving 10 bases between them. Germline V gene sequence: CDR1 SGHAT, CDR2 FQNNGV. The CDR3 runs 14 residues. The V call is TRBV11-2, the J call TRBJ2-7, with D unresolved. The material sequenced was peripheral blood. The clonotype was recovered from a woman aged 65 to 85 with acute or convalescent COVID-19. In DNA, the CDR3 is TGTGCCAGCAGCTTAAGGCGGAATGCCTACGAGCAGTACTTC. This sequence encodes CASSLRRNAYEQYF.